This T cell receptor beta chain was observed in a study of cytomegalovirus exposure and HLA in healthy donors. V dropped 4 bases and J dropped 4; count of bases not matched to a gene: 9. In germline, CDR1 is MNHNS, CDR2 SASEGT. The CDR3 contains 16 residues. A multiplex PCR was run with 60 Vbeta primers and 13 Jbeta primers. The assay was immunoSEQ multiplex PCR, and TCRdb's table has in-frame clones only and misses some. This table holds 200,000 to 250,000 clones, over 65% found once. The chain employs TRBV6-1 and TRBJ2-2; 7 bases agree with TRBD1. This clonotype was sampled from a human donor in good health. Specimen: PBMCs. The CDR3 region is CASSGKQGWGTGELFF. CDR3 bases: TGTGCCAGCAGTGGCAAACAGGGGTGGGGCACCGGGGAGCTGTTTTTT.